This TCR beta chain was found in a study of T cells in Graves' hyperthyroidism and ophthalmopathy. Findings and limits, study-wide: Ophthalmopathy and stable hyperthyroidism were separated by a 13 V-J model. The blood repertoire included most of the expanded thyroid clonotypes above 0.001.

Amplification of TCR beta CDR3 regions used RNA as the template. The study used the HTBI primer set for a first-round RT-PCR of the TCR CDR3. TCRdb re-derived calls from the multiplex PCR reads in MiXCR, one entry per CDR3 protein. Of hundreds of thousands of distinct CDR3 sequences listed, roughly 46% are singletons. A remark on this clonotype: Its target is unknown. A junction boundary mismatches the germline segment, possibly from a read error.

Uncontrolled infection, other autoimmune disease, pregnancy or lactation barred patients from enrollment. Germline V gives CDR1 SGHVT, CDR2 SQSDAQ. This CDR3 spans 13 amino acids. Specimen: peripheral blood or thyroid tissue (not recorded which). The TCR sequence derives from an adult man with Graves' disease, either hyperthyroidism or ophthalmopathy (not recorded which). The chain employs TRBV7-4 and TRBJ2-5; D is unresolved. CDR3 DNA sequence: TGTACCAGCAGCTTAGGCTTAGAAGAGACCCAGTACTTC. This sequence encodes CTSSLGLEETQYF.